This T cell receptor (beta chain) was sequenced for a study of spatial heterogeneity in lung cancer. Study-level information: Matched bulk RNA-seq gave a T cell module score that correlated strongly with tumor-region TCR transcript counts. The library had UMIs, and each TCR and UMI pair averaged more than ten raw reads. Notes on the study in general: Expanded intratumoral alpha and beta TCR counts tracked tumor mutation counts.

Germline loops: CDR1 SGHAT, CDR2 FQDESV (reference sequence). The ends were cut back, 2 bases at V and 4 bases at J, with 12 bases in the middle. The CDR3 contains 15 residues. Stated time point: sample taken at primary tumor resection. No cell sorting; template was whole RNA from tumor, lung tissue or PBMC. Turning to this clonotype: The target antigen is unknown.

On each TCR cDNA molecule, a unique molecular identifier was present. TCRdb reanalysed the 5' RACE reads using MiXCR and keeps one entry per CDR3 protein. The sample consists of 100,000 to 110,000 distinct CDR3 sequences, around 4.8% of them appearing once. This clonotype originated in a male donor with early-stage non-small cell lung cancer. This specimen was lung tumor tissue, taken at surgery. The chain combines TRBV11-1 with TRBJ2-1, with D uncertain. CDR3 residues: CASSLYGNPYNEQFF. Here the CDR3 DNA reads TGTGCCAGCAGCTTATACGGAAACCCTTACAATGAGCAGTTCTTC.